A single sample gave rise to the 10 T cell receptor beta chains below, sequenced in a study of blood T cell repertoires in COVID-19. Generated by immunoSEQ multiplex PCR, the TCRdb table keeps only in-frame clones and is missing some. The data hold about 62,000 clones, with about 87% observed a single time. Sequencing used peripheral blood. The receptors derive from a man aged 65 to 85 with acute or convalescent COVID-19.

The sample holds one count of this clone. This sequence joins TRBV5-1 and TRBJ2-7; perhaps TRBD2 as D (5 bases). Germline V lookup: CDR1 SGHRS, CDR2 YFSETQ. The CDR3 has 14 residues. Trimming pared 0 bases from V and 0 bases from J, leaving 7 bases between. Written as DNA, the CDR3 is TGCGCCAGCAGCTTGGCCGGGGTCTCCTACGAGCAGTACTTC. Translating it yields CASSLAGVSYEQYF.

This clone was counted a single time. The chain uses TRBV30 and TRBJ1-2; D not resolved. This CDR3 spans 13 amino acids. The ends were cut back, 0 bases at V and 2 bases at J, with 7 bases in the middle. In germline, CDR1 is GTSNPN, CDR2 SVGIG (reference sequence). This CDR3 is CAWSVTLNYGYTF. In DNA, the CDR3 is TGTGCCTGGAGTGTAACACTAAACTATGGCTACACCTTC.

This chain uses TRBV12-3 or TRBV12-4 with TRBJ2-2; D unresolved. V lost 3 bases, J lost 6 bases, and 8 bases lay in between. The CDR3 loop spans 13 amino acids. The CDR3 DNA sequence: TGTGCCAGCAGTTTGTTTCTGTCCGGGGAGCTGTTTTTT. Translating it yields CASSLFLSGELFF.

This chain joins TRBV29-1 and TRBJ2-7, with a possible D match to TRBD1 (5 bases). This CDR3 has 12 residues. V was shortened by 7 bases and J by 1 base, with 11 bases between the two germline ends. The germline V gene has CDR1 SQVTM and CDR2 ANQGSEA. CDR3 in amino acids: CSGGHNSYEQYF. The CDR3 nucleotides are TGCAGCGGGGGCCACAATTCCTACGAGCAGTACTTC.

CDR3 residues: CASSFSFNSGNTIYF. CDR3 DNA sequence: TGTGCCAGCAGCTTTAGTTTTAACTCTGGAAACACCATATATTTT. The chain joins TRBV5-5 to TRBJ1-3; no clear D. Germline lookup yields CDR1 SGHKS and CDR2 YYEKEE (reference sequence). CDR3 length: 15 residues. V was shortened by 2 bases and J by 0 bases, with 9 bases between the two germline ends. Drawing the rest from reference TRBV5-5 and TRBJ1-3, the complete variable domain is DAGVTQSPTHLIKTRGQQVTLRCSPISGHKSVSWYQQVLGQGPQFIFQYYEKEERGRGNFPDRFSARQFPNYSSELNVNALLLGDSALYLCASSFSFNSGNTIYFGEGSWLTVV.

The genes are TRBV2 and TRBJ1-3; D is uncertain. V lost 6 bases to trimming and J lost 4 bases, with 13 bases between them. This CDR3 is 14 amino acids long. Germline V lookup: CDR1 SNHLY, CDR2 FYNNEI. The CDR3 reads CASSVLQAGNTIYF. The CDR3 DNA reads TGTGCCAGCAGCGTCCTTCAGGCCGGAAACACCATATATTTT. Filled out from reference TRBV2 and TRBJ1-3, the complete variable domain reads EPEVTQTPSHQVTQMGQEVILRCVPISNHLYFYWYRQILGQKVEFLVSFYNNEISEKSEIFDDQFSVERPDGSNFTLKIRSTKLEDSAMYFCASSVLQAGNTIYFGEGSWLTVV.

The CDR3 spells CAISDRGSTDTQYF. CDR3 bases: TGTGCCATCAGTGACAGGGGTAGCACAGATACGCAGTATTTT. The V call is TRBV10-3, the J call TRBJ2-3; D is perhaps TRBD1 (6 bases). CDR1 ENHRY and CDR2 SYGVKD come from the germline V gene. V shed 3 bases and J shed 0 bases, with 7 bases lying between them. This CDR3 contains 14 residues.

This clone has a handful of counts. DNA for the CDR3: TGTGCCAGCAGTTACTCGCCCCCCCGGGGGATTTACAATGAGCAGTTCTTC. This gives the protein CASSYSPPRGIYNEQFF. The V gene is TRBV6-2 or TRBV6-3, the J gene TRBJ2-1, with D perhaps matching TRBD2 (6 bases). V was shortened by 0 bases and J by 4 bases, with 16 bases between the two germline ends. The CDR3 runs 17 residues. Germline CDR1 and CDR2: MNHEY and SVGEGT.

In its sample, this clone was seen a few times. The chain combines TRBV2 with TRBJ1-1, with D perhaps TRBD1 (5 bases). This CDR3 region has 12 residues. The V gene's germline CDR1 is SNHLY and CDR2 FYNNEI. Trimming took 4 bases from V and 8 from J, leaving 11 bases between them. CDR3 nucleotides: TGTGCCAGCAGTGGGGACTCCCAAGAAGCTTTCTTT. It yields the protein CASSGDSQEAFF.

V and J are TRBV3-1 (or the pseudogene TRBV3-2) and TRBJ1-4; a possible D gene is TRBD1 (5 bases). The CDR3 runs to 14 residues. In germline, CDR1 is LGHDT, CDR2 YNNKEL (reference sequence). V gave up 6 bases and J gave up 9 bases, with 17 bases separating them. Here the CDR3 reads CASSQGSGFQKLFF. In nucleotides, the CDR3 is TGTGCCAGCAGTCAGGGTTCAGGGTTCCAAAAACTGTTTTTT.